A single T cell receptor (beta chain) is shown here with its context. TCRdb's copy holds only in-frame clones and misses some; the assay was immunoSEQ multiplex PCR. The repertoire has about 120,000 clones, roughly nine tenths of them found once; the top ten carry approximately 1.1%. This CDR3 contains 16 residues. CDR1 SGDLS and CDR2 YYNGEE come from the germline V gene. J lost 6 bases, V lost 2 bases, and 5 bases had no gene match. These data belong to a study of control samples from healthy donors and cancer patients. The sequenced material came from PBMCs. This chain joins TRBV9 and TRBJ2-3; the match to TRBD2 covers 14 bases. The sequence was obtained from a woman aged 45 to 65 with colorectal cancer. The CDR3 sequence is CASSVDRTSGRDTQYF. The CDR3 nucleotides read TGTGCCAGCAGCGTGGATAGGACTAGCGGGAGGGATACGCAGTATTTT.